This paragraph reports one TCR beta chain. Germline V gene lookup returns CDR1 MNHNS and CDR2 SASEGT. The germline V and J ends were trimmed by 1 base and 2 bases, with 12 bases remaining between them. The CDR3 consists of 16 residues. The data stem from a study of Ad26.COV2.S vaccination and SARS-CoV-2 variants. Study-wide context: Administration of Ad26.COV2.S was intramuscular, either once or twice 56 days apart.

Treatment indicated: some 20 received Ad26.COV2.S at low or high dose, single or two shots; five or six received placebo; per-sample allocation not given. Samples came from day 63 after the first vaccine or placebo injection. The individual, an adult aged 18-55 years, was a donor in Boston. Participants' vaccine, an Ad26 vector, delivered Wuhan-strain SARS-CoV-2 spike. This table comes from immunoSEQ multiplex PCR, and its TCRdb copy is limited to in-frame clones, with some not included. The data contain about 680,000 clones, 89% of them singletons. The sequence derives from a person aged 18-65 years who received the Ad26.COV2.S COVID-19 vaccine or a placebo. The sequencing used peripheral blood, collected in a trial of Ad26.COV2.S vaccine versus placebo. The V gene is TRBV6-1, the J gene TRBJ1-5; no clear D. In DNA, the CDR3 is TGTGCCAGCAGTGAAGTGGCGGGGATGGGCAATCAGCCCCAGCATTTT. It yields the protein CASSEVAGMGNQPQHF.